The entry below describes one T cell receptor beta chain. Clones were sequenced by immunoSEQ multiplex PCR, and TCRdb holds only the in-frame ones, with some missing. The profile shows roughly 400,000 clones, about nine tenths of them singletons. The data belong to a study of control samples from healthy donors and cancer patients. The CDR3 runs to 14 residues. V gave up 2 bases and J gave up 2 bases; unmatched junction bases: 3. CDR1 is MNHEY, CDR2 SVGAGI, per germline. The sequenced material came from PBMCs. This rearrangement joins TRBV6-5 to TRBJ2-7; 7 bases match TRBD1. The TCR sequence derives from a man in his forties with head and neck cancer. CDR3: CASSYGTAAYEQYF. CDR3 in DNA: TGTGCCAGCAGTTACGGGACAGCCGCCTACGAGCAGTACTTC.